The T cell receptor beta chain under discussion was sequenced for a study of cytomegalovirus exposure and HLA in healthy donors. A multiplex PCR was run with 60 Vbeta primers and 13 Jbeta primers. Clones were read by immunoSEQ multiplex PCR, and TCRdb kept only the in-frame ones, dropping some. The sample consists of approximately 190,000 clones, about 90% of them appearing once. Study-wide findings and caveats: A classifier reportedly called cytomegalovirus status with high sensitivity and specificity.

V was cut by 6 bases and J by 5 bases, with 10 bases left in between. The length of the CDR3 is 12 residues. CDR1 MDHEN and CDR2 SYDVKM come from the germline V gene. This clone has only one observation. No antigen is known for it. The chain links TRBV28 to TRBJ2-5; D unresolved. The sequencing sample was made of PBMCs. The clonotype was recovered from a man aged 30-40 years in good health and CMV-seronegative. CDR3 nucleotide sequence: TGTGCCAGCAGGGTGACGGGTGAGACCCAGTACTTC. It translates to CASRVTGETQYF.